What follows are 18 T cell receptor beta chains derived from one specimen sequenced in a study of cytomegalovirus exposure and HLA in healthy donors. Vbeta (60) and Jbeta (13) primers were used in the PCR. Data came from immunoSEQ multiplex PCR; TCRdb stores just in-frame clones and leaves some out. The sample comprises over 150,000 clones, 80% of which are singletons, and around 5% rests with the top ten. Specimen: PBMCs. Receptors originate from a man under 40 in good health and CMV-seronegative.

This chain links TRBV30 with TRBJ2-7; D is perhaps TRBD2 (6 bases). V lost 1 base and J lost 3, with 10 bases in between. This CDR3 comprises 13 residues. Germline lookup yields CDR1 GTSNPN and CDR2 SVGIG (reference sequence). The CDR3 DNA reads as TGTGCCTGGAGTGGGGGACTCCTCTACGAGCAGTACTTC. Encoded protein: CAWSGGLLYEQYF.

This clone was seen more than once but under ten times. V is TRBV5-8 and J is TRBJ1-6, with 8 nucleotides matching TRBD1. This CDR3 spans 17 amino acids. Germline assignment: CDR1 SGHTS and CDR2 YDEGEE. V lost 4 bases to trimming and J lost 0 bases; unmatched junction nucleotides: 6. The CDR3 reads CASSPTGGSSYNSPLHF. The CDR3 nucleotides are TGTGCCAGCAGCCCTACAGGGGGAAGCTCCTATAATTCACCCCTCCACTTT.

The chain couples TRBV13 to TRBJ2-3; 7 positions agree with TRBD1. The germline V gene has CDR1 PRHDT and CDR2 FYEKMQ (reference sequence). The V segment lost 1 base and the J segment 1 base; nucleotides outside the gene matches: 2. CDR3 length equals 15 residues. The CDR3 loop is CASSLEGGGTDTQYF. The CDR3 DNA is TGTGCCAGCAGCTTAGAAGGGGGCGGCACAGATACGCAGTATTTT.

This clone has only one observation. V and J are TRBV27 and TRBJ2-1; 7 nucleotides align to TRBD1. Trimming at V came to 6 bases and at J to 2 bases, leaving 7 bases not matched to a gene. Per the germline V gene, CDR1 is MNHEY and CDR2 is SMNVEV (reference sequence). This CDR3 has 15 residues. CDR3 protein: CASRGYRGAYNEQFF. The CDR3 nucleotides read TGTGCCAGCAGAGGATACAGGGGTGCCTACAATGAGCAGTTCTTC.

J is TRBJ2-7 and V is TRBV14; TRBD1 is a possible D gene (6 bases). V was pared by 6 bases and J by 4 bases, with 28 bases between. Germline CDR1 reads SGHDN; CDR2 reads FVKESK. This CDR3 is built from 18 residues. The CDR3 reads CASSPRELTGHPWYEQYF. The CDR3 DNA is TGTGCCAGCAGTCCGAGGGAGTTAACGGGACACCCCTGGTACGAGCAGTACTTC.

The chain is built from TRBV6-4 and TRBJ2-2; weak D call: TRBD2 (5 bases). Germline V lookup: CDR1 MRHNA, CDR2 SNTAGT. This CDR3 has 17 amino acids. Trimming stripped 6 bases from V and 0 bases from J, with 17 bases between. CDR3 sequence reads: CASSPRRGYANTGELFF. The CDR3 DNA reads as TGTGCCAGCAGCCCGCGCAGAGGGTACGCGAACACCGGGGAGCTGTTTTTT.

The chain combines TRBV28 with TRBJ1-2, with D perhaps TRBD1 (6 bases). V was cut by 1 base and J by 5 bases, with 20 bases left in between. CDR3 length: 17 amino acids. Germline V lookup: CDR1 MDHEN, CDR2 SYDVKM. The CDR3 protein is CASSLSLWGGRGYGYTF. The CDR3 DNA sequence: TGTGCCAGCAGTTTATCTTTATGGGGGGGCAGAGGTTATGGCTACACCTTC.

The V gene is TRBV10-3, the J gene TRBJ2-1, with 7 bases identical to TRBD2. The CDR3 loop spans 16 amino acids. Germline CDR1 and CDR2: ENHRY and SYGVKD. V dropped 0 bases and J dropped 6; count of bases not matched to a gene: 8. The CDR3 region has the DNA TGTGCCATCAGTGAGTCGTTTGGGCGGGGGAGCAATGAGCAGTTCTTC. Encoded protein: CAISESFGRGSNEQFF.

This clone was seen a single time. The chain recombines TRBV7-9 with TRBJ2-6, with 8 bases fitting TRBD1. Germline V lookup: CDR1 SEHNR, CDR2 FQNEAQ (reference sequence). The trim removed 5 bases at V and 0 bases at J, leaving 6 bases unmatched. The CDR3 loop spans 17 amino acids. The CDR3 region is CASSPRDRPSGANVLTF. The CDR3, as DNA: TGTGCCAGCAGCCCTCGGGACAGGCCCTCTGGGGCCAACGTCCTGACTTTC.

The chain uses TRBV5-6 and TRBJ2-7; tentative D call: TRBD2 (5 bases). In germline, CDR1 is SGHDT, CDR2 YYEEEE. CDR3 length equals 15 residues. V was shortened by 1 base and J by 0 bases, with 11 bases between the two germline ends. The CDR3 protein is CASSLPGSSSYEQYF. For the CDR3, the DNA is TGTGCCAGCAGCTTGCCGGGGTCGAGCTCCTACGAGCAGTACTTC.

The CDR3 DNA reads as TGCGCCAGCAGCTTGCAGGGGGCCACAGATACGCAGTATTTT. It is translated as CASSLQGATDTQYF. The gene calls are TRBV5-1 and TRBJ2-3, with TRBD1 identical over 8 bases. The V and J ends lost 1 base and 2 bases, in that order; junction bases with no gene match: 0. This CDR3 comprises 14 residues. The germline V gene has CDR1 SGHRS and CDR2 YFSETQ.

The CDR3 sequence: CSVGQGYTDTQYF. As DNA, the CDR3 is TGCAGCGTTGGGCAGGGATACACAGATACGCAGTATTTT. V is TRBV29-1 and J is TRBJ2-3; D may be TRBD1 (5 bases). V lost 4 bases to trimming and J lost 2 bases, with 10 bases between them. The germline gives CDR1 SQVTM, CDR2 ANQGSEA. The CDR3 spans 13 residues.

The chain recombines TRBV19 with TRBJ2-5, with TRBD1 matching over 8 bases. The trim removed 5 bases at V and 3 bases at J, leaving 5 bases unmatched. Germline CDR1 is LNHDA and CDR2 is SQIVND (reference sequence). There are 14 residues in the CDR3. CDR3 protein: CASSSRTGKETQYF. The DNA of the CDR3 is TGTGCCAGTAGTTCTAGGACAGGGAAAGAGACCCAGTACTTC.

The chain is built from TRBV28 and TRBJ2-1; TRBD2 matches at 7 bases. CDR1 is MDHEN and CDR2 is SYDVKM in the germline V gene. CDR3 size: 15 residues. The V segment lost 5 bases and the J segment 0 bases; nucleotides outside the gene matches: 4. CDR3 sequence reads: CASSRTRSSYNEQFF. The DNA for the CDR3 is TGTGCCAGCAGTCGGACTAGGAGCTCCTACAATGAGCAGTTCTTC.

The chain links TRBV27 to TRBJ1-1; D possibly corresponds to TRBD1 (6 bases). Germline CDR1 reads MNHEY; CDR2 reads SMNVEV (reference sequence). V gave up 3 bases and J gave up 1 base, with 12 bases separating them. The CDR3 totals 15 residues. CDR3 in DNA: TGTGCCAGCAGTTTCGACCCAGGGGCGAACACTGAAGCTTTCTTT. This gives the protein CASSFDPGANTEAFF.

This chain connects TRBV5-1 to TRBJ1-6; 10 positions agree with TRBD1. With 3 bases clipped from V and 5 bases from J, the junction kept 8 bases outside the gene matches. The CDR3 has 17 residues. Germline loops: CDR1 SGHRS, CDR2 YFSETQ. The CDR3 nucleotides are TGCGCCAGCAGCTCCGCCGGGACAGGGGCTGATAATTCACCCCTCCACTTT. Protein: CASSSAGTGADNSPLHF. Full variable domain (outside the CDR3, taken from reference TRBV5-1 and TRBJ1-6): KAGVTQTPRYLIKTRGQQVTLSCSPISGHRSVSWYQQTPGQGLQFLFEYFSETQRNKGNFPGRFSGRQFSNSRSEMNVSTLELGDSALYLCASSSAGTGADNSPLHFGNGTRLTVT.

The genes are TRBV2 and TRBJ2-7; possible D gene TRBD1, 7 bases. Trimming took 4 bases from V and 4 from J, leaving 14 bases between them. The germline gives CDR1 SNHLY, CDR2 FYNNEI. There are 14 residues in the CDR3. In DNA, the CDR3 is TGTGCCAGCAGTGCGACAGGGAGGCTATACGAGCAGTACTTC. Its translation is CASSATGRLYEQYF.

The chain links TRBV7-8 to TRBJ1-5, with D unclear. Germline loops: CDR1 SGHVS, CDR2 FQNEAQ. The length of the CDR3 is 13 residues. The V and J ends lost 2 bases and 3 bases respectively, with 5 bases between them. Written as DNA, the CDR3 is TGTGCCAGCAGCTTACAACTCAATCAGCCCCAGCATTTT. It specifies CASSLQLNQPQHF. The full variable domain, with the rest looked up from reference TRBV7-8 and TRBJ1-5, is GAGVSQSPRYKVAKRGQDVALRCDPISGHVSLFWYQQALGQGPEFLTYFQNEAQLDKSGLPSDRFFAERPEGSVSTLKIQRTQQEDSAVYLCASSLQLNQPQHFGDGTRLSIL.